One sample yielded the 23 T cell receptor beta chains listed below, sequenced in a study of T-cell memory formation after mild COVID-19. TCRdb re-analysed the 5' RACE reads in MiXCR, keeping a single row per CDR3 protein. The sample has under 200,000 distinct CDR3 sequences; around a third are singletons. The sample consisted of PBMCs or a T cell subset sorted from them (not recorded which). The origin of the receptors is an adult woman who had mild COVID-19 (a few samples of this study predate the infection). Cell type and time point are not known.

The V gene is TRBV15, the J gene TRBJ1-1; no firm D call. The CDR3 consists of 8 residues. V lost 7 bases to trimming and J lost 10 bases, with 4 bases between them. Per germline, CDR1 LNHNV and CDR2 YYDKDF (reference sequence). CDR3 amino acids: CATTGAFF. Here the CDR3 DNA reads TGTGCCACCACAGGAGCTTTCTTT. The full variable domain, its missing parts supplied by reference TRBV15 and TRBJ1-1, is DAMVIQNPRYQVTQFGKPVTLSCSQTLNHNVMYWYQQKSSQAPKLLFHYYDKDFNNEADTPDNFQSRRPNTSFCFLDIRSPGLGDTAMYLCATTGAFFGQGTRLTVV.

The rearrangement links TRBV6-2 or TRBV6-3 to TRBJ2-3; 7 nucleotides line up with TRBD2. The CDR3 runs to 14 residues. CDR1 and CDR2 (germline): MNHEY, SVGEGT. Trimming at V came to 4 bases and at J to 3 bases, leaving 4 bases not matched to a gene. The CDR3 DNA reads TGTGCCAGCAGTTGGGCGGGACTAACAGATACGCAGTATTTT. As protein: CASSWAGLTDTQYF.

The V gene is TRBV7-2, the J gene TRBJ2-3, with D uncertain. Trimming shortened V by 3 bases and J by 0 bases, and 7 bases separated the two germline ends. The CDR3 has 14 amino acids. CDR1 and CDR2 from the germline V gene are SGHTA and FQGNSA. The DNA of the CDR3 is TGTGCCAGCAGCTTGGGCATTAGCACAGATACGCAGTATTTT. Amino acid sequence: CASSLGISTDTQYF.

The gene calls are TRBV5-1 and TRBJ2-5; 8 bases are a match to TRBD1. This CDR3 spans 13 amino acids. Per the germline V gene, CDR1 is SGHRS and CDR2 is YFSETQ. V was pared by 4 bases and J by 3 bases, with 2 bases of the junction left unmatched. The CDR3 loop is CASSPTGEETQYF. CDR3 coding DNA: TGCGCCAGCAGCCCGACAGGGGAAGAGACCCAGTACTTC. The complete variable domain, with remaining parts taken from reference TRBV5-1 and TRBJ2-5, reads KAGVTQTPRYLIKTRGQQVTLSCSPISGHRSVSWYQQTPGQGLQFLFEYFSETQRNKGNFPGRFSGRQFSNSRSEMNVSTLELGDSALYLCASSPTGEETQYFGPGTRLLVL.

The gene calls are TRBV4-1 and TRBJ2-2, with D possibly matching TRBD1 (5 bases). Trimming removed 1 base at V and 2 bases at J, with 8 bases between. Germline V CDR1 and CDR2: MGHRA, YSYEKL. The CDR3 loop spans 15 amino acids. This chain's CDR3 is CASSQGQGNTGELFF. CDR3 bases: TGCGCCAGCAGCCAAGGGCAGGGTAACACCGGGGAGCTGTTTTTT.

CDR3 amino acids: CASSQGSLTYEQYF. CDR3 DNA sequence: TGCGCCAGCAGCCAAGGAAGTCTAACCTACGAGCAGTACTTC. The genes are TRBV4-1 and TRBJ2-7; D is unclear. The V end was cut by 1 base, the J end by 2 bases, with 9 bases between. The CDR3 totals 14 residues. Germline assignment: CDR1 MGHRA and CDR2 YSYEKL.

Only a few counts were recorded for this clonotype. The chain recombines TRBV19 with TRBJ2-7; 9 bases are shared with TRBD1. CDR3 size: 14 residues. V shed 4 bases, J shed 3 bases, and the junction held 4 bases outside the gene matches. CDR1 and CDR2 (germline): LNHDA, SQIVND (reference sequence). The CDR3 reads CASSRGTGHYEQYF. CDR3 DNA: TGTGCCAGTAGTAGAGGGACAGGGCACTACGAGCAGTACTTC. Looking up the rest from reference TRBV19 and TRBJ2-7 gives the full variable domain: DGGITQSPKYLFRKEGQNVTLSCEQNLNHDAMYWYRQDPGQGLRLIYYSQIVNDFQKGDIAEGYSVSREKKESFPLTVTSAQKNPTAFYLCASSRGTGHYEQYFGPGTRLTVT.

The gene calls are TRBV7-8 and TRBJ2-5; TRBD2 is a possible D gene (6 bases). V gave up 5 bases and J gave up 1 base, with 11 bases separating them. The CDR3 is 14 residues long. Germline assignment: CDR1 SGHVS and CDR2 FQNEAQ. CDR3 coding DNA: TGTGCCAGCAGCCCACTAGCAGCCCAAGAGACCCAGTACTTC. This sequence encodes CASSPLAAQETQYF.

This clonotype was recorded a few times. This chain uses TRBV10-2 with TRBJ2-7, with D unresolved. Trimming pared 4 bases from V and 0 bases from J, leaving 10 bases between. Germline CDR1 is WSHSY and CDR2 is SAAADI. The CDR3 totals 14 residues. DNA for the CDR3: TGCGCCAGCAGTGCGTTCGGGTTCTCCTACGAGCAGTACTTC. Its translation is CASSAFGFSYEQYF.

The chain carries TRBV7-2 and TRBJ2-7; the D gene could be TRBD1 or TRBD2 (5 bases each). Germline CDR1 and CDR2: SGHTA and FQGNSA. The CDR3 is made up of 13 amino acids. V was trimmed by 6 bases and J by 4 bases, leaving 13 bases between them. The CDR3 DNA follows: TGTGCCAGCAGACCCGGGGCATCTTACGAGCAGTACTTC. Amino acid sequence: CASRPGASYEQYF.

The chain is built from TRBV7-3 and TRBJ1-1; no reliable D call. Germline V CDR1 and CDR2: SGHTA, FQGTGA. The CDR3 sequence is 13 residues long. The germline V and J ends were trimmed by 2 bases and 5 bases, with 9 bases remaining between them. The CDR3 DNA reads TGTGCCAGCAGCTTAGGAGGCAGGACTGAAGCTTTCTTT. Protein sequence: CASSLGGRTEAFF.

The V and J genes are TRBV6-1 and TRBJ2-7, with D tentatively TRBD1 (5 bases). The ends were cut back, 4 bases at V and 2 bases at J, with 12 bases in the middle. The CDR3 totals 14 residues. CDR1 MNHNS and CDR2 SASEGT come from the germline V gene. The CDR3 reads CASSVVQGAYEQYF. In nucleotides, the CDR3 is TGTGCCAGCAGTGTCGTCCAGGGCGCCTACGAGCAGTACTTC.

The chain uses TRBV3-1 and TRBJ2-2; D is perhaps TRBD2 (5 bases). CDR1 and CDR2 from the germline V gene are LGHDT and YNNKEL (reference sequence). This CDR3 spans 15 amino acids. The V end was cut by 4 bases, the J end by 0 bases, with 9 bases between. The CDR3 region is CASSRAGTNTGELFF. The CDR3 nucleotides are TGTGCCAGCAGCCGGGCGGGTACGAACACCGGGGAGCTGTTTTTT.

The J gene is TRBJ2-5, the V gene TRBV5-1; 10 positions agree with TRBD2. The junction had 8 bases not matched to a gene; V was cut back by 0 bases and J by 3 bases. CDR1 and CDR2 (germline): SGHRS, YFSETQ. CDR3 size: 17 residues. CDR3: CASSLGPLAGDEETQYF. The CDR3 region has the DNA TGCGCCAGCAGCTTGGGGCCTCTAGCGGGAGATGAAGAGACCCAGTACTTC.

This sequence joins TRBV5-1 and TRBJ2-7; D is possibly TRBD2 (7 bases). The CDR3 is made up of 15 amino acids. The germline V and J ends were trimmed by 3 bases and 7 bases, with 20 bases remaining between them. Germline V gives CDR1 SGHRS, CDR2 YFSETQ. For the CDR3, the DNA is TGCGCCAGCAGCTACGCTGGGGGGGCATCGAGGGAGCAGTACTTC. Translated, it gives CASSYAGGASREQYF.

The chain uses TRBV5-1 and TRBJ2-4, with TRBD2 identical over 8 bases. CDR3 length equals 16 residues. V lost 4 bases, J lost 0 bases, and 6 bases stayed unmatched. CDR1 is SGHRS and CDR2 is YFSETQ in the germline V gene. CDR3 loop: CASSAGGPLAKNIQYF. Here the CDR3 DNA reads TGCGCCAGCAGCGCGGGAGGCCCTCTAGCCAAAAACATTCAGTACTTC.

This clonotype was counted between two and nine times. The chain combines TRBV12-3 or TRBV12-4 with TRBJ1-5, with TRBD1 identical over 7 bases. CDR3 length: 14 residues. V was pared by 6 bases and J by 2 bases, with 4 bases of the junction left unmatched. CDR3 residues: CASRVTGGNQPQHF. In DNA, the CDR3 is TGTGCCAGCAGGGTCACAGGGGGCAATCAGCCCCAGCATTTT.

The gene calls are TRBV4-1 and TRBJ2-1; 7 bases match TRBD2. CDR3 length: 13 amino acids. The germline V gene has CDR1 MGHRA and CDR2 YSYEKL. V dropped 0 bases and J dropped 8; count of bases not matched to a gene: 1. CDR3 region: CASSQDAGDEQFF. The CDR3 nucleotides read TGCGCCAGCAGCCAAGATGCGGGAGATGAGCAGTTCTTC.

This clonotype was seen only once. The gene calls are TRBV11-3 and TRBJ2-7; D is uncertain. This CDR3 comprises 15 residues. Germline CDR1 SGHNT, CDR2 YENEEA. V was clipped by 3 bases and J by 3 bases, with 15 bases between them. As DNA, the CDR3 is TGTGCCAGCAGCTTCCGGCTGGGGTCCTTCTACGAGCAGTACTTC. Translating gives CASSFRLGSFYEQYF.

This clonotype has a handful of counts. V gene TRBV7-8 combines with J gene TRBJ2-7; D is uncertain. V was shortened by 2 bases and J by 4 bases, with 12 bases between the two germline ends. This CDR3 comprises 14 residues. Germline CDR1 SGHVS, CDR2 FQNEAQ. The CDR3 sequence is CASSLFEVQYEQYF. The CDR3 DNA is TGTGCCAGCAGCTTATTCGAAGTGCAATACGAGCAGTACTTC.

This clonotype appeared a few times. The chain links TRBV30 to TRBJ2-1; 9 bases line up with TRBD2. CDR1 is GTSNPN and CDR2 is SVGIG in the germline V gene (reference sequence). This CDR3 has 15 residues. After removal of 3 bases from V and 8 bases from J, the junction contained 11 bases not matched to a gene. The chain's CDR3 is CAWRTRREGRYEQFF. The DNA of the CDR3 is TGTGCCTGGAGGACGAGGCGGGAGGGAAGGTATGAGCAGTTCTTC.

The chain joins TRBV12-3 or TRBV12-4 to TRBJ1-2; D remains unclear. This CDR3 has 13 amino acids. Trimming stripped 5 bases from V and 4 bases from J, with 11 bases between. DNA of the CDR3: TGTGCCAGCAGTCCCGGACGGAGCTATGGCTACACCTTC. It encodes CASSPGRSYGYTF.

The chain couples TRBV6-5 to TRBJ2-7, with D possibly matching TRBD1 (6 bases). CDR1 is MNHEY and CDR2 is SVGAGI in the germline V gene. Trimming removed 6 bases at V and 4 bases at J, with 13 bases between. This CDR3 comprises 13 residues. CDR3 loop: CASSRSRGYEQYF. Written as DNA, the CDR3 is TGTGCCAGCAGCAGAAGTAGGGGGTACGAGCAGTACTTC.